This TCR beta chain comes out of a study of cytomegalovirus exposure and HLA in healthy donors (dated by TCRdb to 2015 to 2018). Context from the whole study: According to a later analysis, one platform produced both the 120 validation repertoires and the approximately 660 repertoires of the first cohort. The study aimed to test whether signatures of past pathogen exposure could be identified by cataloging public T cell receptors. Along with the 666-subject first cohort, a separate validation cohort of some 130 different subjects was used. High-throughput TCR immunosequencing, statistical association of individual TCRs with disease status, and machine learning were combined to predict cytomegalovirus infection status.

Measured from the cysteine to the phenylalanine, the CDR3 is 14 residues long. Only the CDR3 DNA is retained, 42 bases long and in frame from the first base. The germline V gene gives CDR1 as KGHSH and CDR2 as LQKENI. Trimming takes 3 bases from V and 4 bases from J, and the germline ends sit 9 bases apart. Library preparation used the immunoSEQ multiplex PCR assay. Turning to the authors' computational methods: A statistical classification framework was built for diagnosing cytomegalovirus status from the catalog of TCR beta chain sequences. Here the immuneACCESS table is served through TCRdb, limited to in-frame sequences with V and J called. Missing clones are a known gap in these copies; in checked studies unresolved V genes cover under half, and the rest lacks a known reason. That table furnishes V, J and clone size, whereas the DNA furnished D and trimming. This sample gives 130,000 or so clones in total; roughly nine tenths of them show up just once. Of the sample, about 1.2% falls within the top ten clones.

Separate from the approximately 670-subject first cohort, the validation cohort of more than 90 subjects was the group to which the donors belonged. General findings and caveats noted by the study authors: The study gave a list of roughly 150 TCR beta chains associated with cytomegalovirus. A later analysis lacked HLA typing for the validation cohort, so it scored co-occurrence in that cohort across all 110 or so repertoires. While some public TCRs were present in many individuals, most TCR sequences turned up only very rarely across donors. Cytomegalovirus status was reported to be diagnosed by the classifier with high specificity and sensitivity in both the original and validation cohorts. Subsequent analysis determined that TCRs grouped into clusters in the first cohort also showed a tendency toward co-occurrence across the roughly 120 validation repertoires, and approximately 93% of cluster scores exceeded 0. According to the authors, the approach could potentially be generalized to other disease states and immunological phenotypes. In vitro tests confirmed that a few of the cytomegalovirus-associated TCR beta chains recognize cytomegalovirus antigens.

A word on this clone: Its binding antigen is unknown. No clone much larger than this one lies a single base away; base qualities are absent.

The receptor comes from a woman aged 18-29 years in good health and CMV-seronegative. Input material: PBMCs. The chain was built from TRBV18 and TRBJ2-2, with no reliable assignment of the D segment. The CDR3 here reads CASSPGRITGELFF. The DNA sequence is TGTGCCAGCTCACCGGGCAGGATCACCGGGGAGCTGTTTTTT. Supplemented by the reference TRBV18 and TRBJ2-2 proteins around the CDR3, the complete variable domain is NAGVMQNPRHLVRRRGQEARLRCSPMKGHSHVYWYRQLPEEGLKFMVYLQKENIIDESGMPKERFSAEFPKEGPSILRIQQVVRGDSAAYFCASSPGRITGELFFGEGSRLTVL.